One sample yielded the 16 T cell receptor beta chains listed below, sequenced in a study of persistence of HIV-infected CD4 T cells. Cells were stimulated nonspecifically with anti-CD3/anti-CD28 magnetic beads. Sorting of responding CD4+ T cells relied on upregulated CD40 ligand together with CD69. The immunoSEQ assay was version 4, run in survey mode. The repertoire was sequenced with immunoSEQ multiplex PCR; TCRdb's copy has only in-frame clones and lacks some. There are 40,000 to 60,000 clones in the sample; about 87% occur only once, and 3.3% lies in the top ten. No antigen has been assigned to these receptors. Sequences were derived from CD4+ T cells sorted from PBMCs after approximately 19-hour stimulation, sampled from a patient who received antiretroviral therapy. Source of these receptors: an adult woman with HIV who was CMV-seropositive.

This sequence joins TRBV5-1 and TRBJ2-3; 10 bases are shared with TRBD2. The germline CDR1 and CDR2 sequences are SGHRS and YFSETQ. The CDR3 consists of 13 residues. V lost 0 bases to trimming and J lost 14 bases; unmatched junction nucleotides: 6. The CDR3 loop reads CASSLALAGEVYF. The CDR3 DNA sequence: TGCGCCAGCAGCTTGGCTCTAGCGGGAGAGGTGTATTTT.

This chain links TRBV18 with TRBJ2-5; the match to TRBD1 covers 7 bases. The CDR3 has 20 amino acids. V dropped 2 bases and J dropped 5; count of bases not matched to a gene: 23. The germline V gene has CDR1 KGHSH and CDR2 LQKENI. CDR3 in DNA: TGTGCCAGCTCACCAAAGGCCCTCCAAAAAAACAACAGGGGCGGGGAGACCCAGTACTTC. It is translated as CASSPKALQKNNRGGETQYF.

The rearrangement uses TRBV27 and TRBJ1-1; a weak D match, TRBD1 (5 bases). Germline-derived CDR1 and CDR2 are MNHEY and SMNVEV (reference sequence). This CDR3 spans 13 amino acids. Trimming stripped 5 bases from V and 4 bases from J, with 11 bases between. This chain's CDR3 is CASSRPGVTEAFF. The CDR3 nucleotides read TGTGCCAGCAGTCGCCCGGGGGTCACTGAAGCTTTCTTT.

For the CDR3, the DNA is TGTGCCAGCAGGGGACAGGGGGCGCTTGGCTACACCTTC. It codes for CASRGQGALGYTF. V usage is TRBV27 and J usage is TRBJ1-2; TRBD1 matches at 12 bases. Per the germline V gene, CDR1 is MNHEY and CDR2 is SMNVEV (reference sequence). J gave up 7 bases and V 6 bases, and 3 bases lay outside the gene matches. The CDR3 has 13 amino acids.

The rearrangement links TRBV7-2 to TRBJ2-2; 7 bases match TRBD1. The germline V gene has CDR1 SGHTA and CDR2 FQGNSA. This CDR3 spans 18 amino acids. V gave up 2 bases and J gave up 0 bases; unmatched junction bases: 9. The CDR3 is CASSLRTGSNANTGELFF. The DNA for the CDR3 is TGTGCCAGCAGCTTAAGGACAGGATCAAATGCGAACACCGGGGAGCTGTTTTTT.

This sequence joins TRBV7-8 and TRBJ1-2; the D gene is possibly TRBD1 (6 bases). Germline V gene sequence: CDR1 SGHVS, CDR2 FQNEAQ. V was trimmed by 7 bases and J by 13 bases, leaving 19 bases between them. This CDR3 has 12 amino acids. The CDR3 reads CASNLGAGEFTF. The CDR3 bases are TGTGCCAGCAATCTGGGAGCAGGGGAGTTCACCTTC.

This chain uses TRBV21-1 with TRBJ1-2; TRBD1 is the table's D call and was not checked against the DNA. TRBV21-1 is given as a pseudogene. This CDR3 contains 23 residues. CDR3: CASSKVFPGTGLIFLGLGYGYTF. CDR3 nucleotides: TGTGCCAGCAGCAAGGTCTTTCCCGGGACAGGCTTAATATTCCTAGGCTTGGGCTATGGCTACACCTTC.

J is TRBJ1-6 and V is TRBV4-1; TRBD1 matches 7 bases. V lost 1 base, J lost 9 bases, and 6 bases stayed unmatched. CDR1 and CDR2 from the germline V gene are MGHRA and YSYEKL. The CDR3 runs to 15 residues. The CDR3 DNA follows: TGCGCCAGCAGCCAAGGTGACAGGGAGGTTTCACCCCTCCACTTT. Encoded protein: CASSQGDREVSPLHF.

The sample holds one count of this clone. CDR3 DNA: TGCGCCAGCAGCACGGAGGGGAGGGAAGCTTTCTTT. Translation: CASSTEGREAFF. The rearrangement joins TRBV5-1 to TRBJ1-1, with D possibly matching TRBD1 (5 bases). The CDR3 covers 12 residues. The germline V gene has CDR1 SGHRS and CDR2 YFSETQ. V lost 4 bases and J lost 8, with 12 bases in between.

The chain couples TRBV10-3 to TRBJ1-5; D is ambiguous. The V and J ends lost 1 base and 6 bases respectively, with 10 bases between them. Germline values: CDR1 ENHRY, CDR2 SYGVKD. CDR3 size: 14 residues. The CDR3 DNA is TGTGCCATCAGTGAGTTATTGGGAAGTCAGCCCCAGCATTTT. This encodes CAISELLGSQPQHF.

For the CDR3, the DNA is TGTGCCAGCAGCTTGGGGGGGACCCTGATCCCCACTGAAGCTTTCTTT. It yields the protein CASSLGGTLIPTEAFF. V usage is TRBV5-4 and J usage is TRBJ1-1, with TRBD1 as a possible D gene (5 bases). Trimming took off 0 bases at V and 4 bases at J, with 16 bases between the two ends. CDR3 length equals 16 residues. Germline V gene data show CDR1 as SGHNT and CDR2 as YYREEE (reference sequence).

Of note for this clone: The sample has other DNA sequences that encode this CDR3 too. J is TRBJ1-5 and V is TRBV24-1, with 9 bases fitting TRBD1. From germline, CDR1 is KGHDR and CDR2 SFDVKD. This CDR3 is 18 amino acids long. V trimming: 3 bases; J trimming: 1 base; junction bases outside the gene matches: 9. The CDR3, as DNA: TGTGCCACCAGTGATCCCACAGGGGGCGTAGGAAGCAATCAGCCCCAGCATTTT. Its translation is CATSDPTGGVGSNQPQHF.

The V gene is TRBV15, the J gene TRBJ2-6; TRBD2 matches 8 bases. Germline trimming cut 6 bases from V and 3 bases from J; bases unmatched to any gene: 16. Germline V gene sequence: CDR1 LNHNV, CDR2 YYDKDF (reference sequence). This CDR3 comprises 19 residues. The CDR3 region has the DNA TGTGCCACCAGATGGGACTTCGGGGGGGCCGCTGGTGGGGCCAACGTCCTGACTTTC. It encodes CATRWDFGGAAGGANVLTF.

V is TRBV5-8 and J is TRBJ1-6, with no clear D. Germline CDR1 and CDR2: SGHTS and YDEGEE. With 2 bases removed from V and 9 bases from J, the gap between germline ends came to 12 bases. The CDR3 consists of 14 residues. CDR3 DNA: TGTGCCAGCAGCTTCCGGGGAGATGCTTCACCCCTCCACTTT. Translated, it gives CASSFRGDASPLHF. Filled out from reference TRBV5-8 and TRBJ1-6, the complete variable domain reads EAGVTQSPTHLIKTRGQQATLRCSPISGHTSVYWYQQALGLGLQFLLWYDEGEERNRGNFPPRFSGRQFPNYSSELNVNALELEDSALYLCASSFRGDASPLHFGNGTRLTVT.

The chain uses TRBV2 and TRBJ1-2; TRBD1 might be the D (5 bases). Between the trimmed V and J ends, which lost 6 bases and 3 bases, there was a span of 14 bases. The CDR3 runs 14 residues. Per the germline V gene, CDR1 is SNHLY and CDR2 is FYNNEI. The CDR3 bases are TGTGCCAGCAGCGATCTTCTAGGGGACTATGGCTACACCTTC. Translated, it gives CASSDLLGDYGYTF.

The chain couples TRBV20-1 to TRBJ1-2; D not resolved. The CDR3 consists of 15 residues. Germline loops: CDR1 DFQATT, CDR2 SNEGSKA (reference sequence). Trimming left V 3 bases short and J 4 bases short, with 18 bases between. CDR3 nucleotide sequence: TGCAGTGCTAGTGCAGCCGTTCTTTCCTCCTATGGCTACACCTTC. This encodes CSASAAVLSSYGYTF.